A single sample gave rise to the 31 T cell receptor beta chains below, sequenced in a study of human T cells and chemical hapten exposure. The time point was: pre-sensitization, week 0. Documented treatment: therapeutic diphenylcyclopropenone sensitization with weekly scalp DPC. Using its own MiXCR run on the RACE reads, TCRdb lists one record per CDR3 protein. The table lists around 110,000 distinct CDR3 sequences, approximately 12% of them singletons. Sequencing used whole blood, obtained in connection with sensitization to the hapten diphenylcyclopropenone (DPC). These receptors were taken from a woman in her forties or fifties with alopecia areata. Some clones in this sample may be carry-over from other donors' samples.

The chain joins TRBV6-5 to TRBJ1-2, with D unclear. Trimming stripped 1 base from V and 5 bases from J, with 14 bases between. Germline V lookup: CDR1 MNHEY, CDR2 SVGAGI. This CDR3 has 15 amino acids. The CDR3 sequence: CASSYYPNGPYGYTF. CDR3 in DNA: TGTGCCAGCAGTTACTACCCTAACGGTCCGTATGGCTACACCTTC.

This clonotype has just one count. J is TRBJ1-1 and V is TRBV28; unclear D gene. CDR1 and CDR2 (germline): MDHEN, SYDVKM. This CDR3 has 13 amino acids. V was shortened by 10 bases and J by 1 base, with 13 bases between the two germline ends. CDR3 sequence (DNA): TGTGCCACCCGGGTGGCTGCGAACACTGAAGCTTTCTTT. It encodes CATRVAANTEAFF.

This chain connects TRBV29-1 to TRBJ2-1; a weak D match, TRBD2 (5 bases). The V end lost 2 bases, the J end lost 8 bases, and 16 bases lay between the germline ends. CDR3 length: 14 amino acids. Germline V gene sequence: CDR1 SQVTM, CDR2 ANQGSEA. CDR3 residues: CSVEKGLLGDEQFF. DNA of the CDR3: TGCAGCGTTGAAAAAGGCCTACTCGGGGATGAGCAGTTCTTC.

This clonotype appeared many times. CDR3: CASSFRVTNTGELFF. The CDR3 DNA is TGCGCCAGCAGCTTCCGGGTTACGAACACCGGGGAGCTGTTTTTT. The genes are TRBV5-1 and TRBJ2-2, with D uncertain. From germline, CDR1 is SGHRS and CDR2 YFSETQ. V was cut by 2 bases and J by 0 bases, with 8 bases left in between. This CDR3 comprises 15 residues.

The V and J genes are TRBV7-9 and TRBJ2-7, with D possibly matching TRBD1 (7 bases). V was trimmed by 5 bases and J by 6 bases, leaving 11 bases between them. This CDR3 spans 12 amino acids. Germline V gene sequence: CDR1 SEHNR, CDR2 FQNEAQ (reference sequence). CDR3 region: CASSRRDSEQYF. CDR3 bases: TGTGCCAGCAGCCGGAGGGACAGCGAGCAGTACTTC.

V usage is TRBV6-5 and J usage is TRBJ1-2; 11 nucleotides align to TRBD1. Germline assignment: CDR1 MNHEY and CDR2 SVGAGI. V lost 8 bases to trimming and J lost 4 bases; unmatched junction nucleotides: 9. CDR3 length: 15 residues. The CDR3 nucleotides are TGTGCCAGCCGGACAGGGGGCGTAAGTCCCTATGGCTACACCTTC. Translated, it gives CASRTGGVSPYGYTF.

This clonotype was seen only a few times. J is TRBJ1-4 and V is TRBV28, with 8 bases identical to TRBD1. CDR1 and CDR2 from the germline V gene are MDHEN and SYDVKM. V lost 6 bases and J lost 4; bases outside the gene matches: 13. CDR3 length equals 17 residues. The CDR3 is CASSLAGTGRLNEKLFF. DNA of the CDR3: TGTGCCAGCAGCCTTGCCGGGACAGGACGACTTAATGAAAAACTGTTTTTT.

This clonotype was observed a few times. The chain employs TRBV28 and TRBJ2-3; TRBD1 matches 8 bases. The germline V gene has CDR1 MDHEN and CDR2 SYDVKM. The CDR3 has 13 residues. Unmatched junction bases numbered 5, after V lost 6 bases and J lost 6 bases. The CDR3 nucleotides read TGTGCCAGCAGGGGGGGACAGGATGATACGCAGTATTTT. Its protein product is CASRGGQDDTQYF.

This clonotype was seen a few times. V is TRBV18 and J is TRBJ2-2; D is unresolved. The CDR3 has 14 residues. CDR1 and CDR2 (germline): KGHSH, LQKENI. Trimming removed 0 bases from V and 5 bases from J, with 7 bases in between. CDR3 region: CASSPPRGTGELFF. In nucleotides, the CDR3 is TGTGCCAGCTCACCACCTCGCGGAACCGGGGAGCTGTTTTTT.

Remarks on this clonotype: It may be a read error: a sequence one base away is much more abundant. V usage is TRBV5-1 and J usage is TRBJ2-5; D ambiguous. Looked up from germline, CDR1 is SGHRS and CDR2 is YFSETQ. The CDR3 has 11 residues. The CDR3 DNA sequence: TGCTCCAGCAGCTTTCAAGAGACCCAGTACTTC. Protein sequence: CSSSFQETQYF.

In its sample, this clonotype was seen many times. Here the CDR3 reads CASSALTSGTEQFF. The DNA of the CDR3 is TGTGCCAGCAGCGCCTTGACTAGCGGGACTGAGCAGTTCTTC. The gene calls are TRBV6-2 or TRBV6-3 and TRBJ2-1, with 11 bases identical to TRBD2. The ends lost 6 bases at V and 9 bases at J; junction bases unmatched: 7. This CDR3 has 14 amino acids. Germline V CDR1 and CDR2: MNHEY, SVGEGT.

This chain links TRBV6-4 with TRBJ2-5; TRBD2 matches 8 bases. Per the germline V gene, CDR1 is MRHNA and CDR2 is SNTAGT. The ends lost 6 bases at V and 1 base at J; junction bases unmatched: 16. This CDR3 spans 18 amino acids. CDR3 amino acids: CASRTGTRQPFRQETQYF. The CDR3, as DNA: TGTGCCAGCAGGACCGGGACTAGGCAACCTTTCCGCCAAGAGACCCAGTACTTC.

There are a few counts of this clonotype. The rearrangement uses TRBV20-1 and TRBJ2-1, with 10 positions matching TRBD2. After removal of 4 bases from V and 7 bases from J, the junction contained 13 bases not matched to a gene. The germline V gene has CDR1 DFQATT and CDR2 SNEGSKA (reference sequence). The CDR3 runs 16 residues. CDR3 in amino acids: CSAKTGTSVRRNEQFF. The CDR3, as DNA: TGCAGTGCTAAAACCGGGACTAGCGTCCGCCGAAATGAGCAGTTCTTC.

The chain recombines TRBV4-3 with TRBJ2-1; no clear D. Between the trimmed V and J ends, which lost 0 bases and 5 bases, there was a span of 8 bases. The CDR3 length is 14 residues. Per the germline V gene, CDR1 is LGHNA and CDR2 is YSLEER. Written as DNA, the CDR3 is TGCGCCAGCAGCCAAGATTTCTCGGACAATGAGCAGTTCTTC. Residues: CASSQDFSDNEQFF.

This clonotype occurred a few times. The genes are TRBV4-3 and TRBJ1-6; 8 bases are shared with TRBD1. V lost 2 bases, J lost 9 bases, and 12 bases stayed unmatched. The CDR3 is made up of 17 amino acids. Germline V gene data show CDR1 as LGHNA and CDR2 as YSLEER. The CDR3 loop is CASSQSLLTGAASPLHF. The CDR3 DNA sequence: TGCGCCAGCAGCCAAAGCCTCTTGACAGGGGCAGCTTCACCCCTCCACTTT.

The V and J genes are TRBV7-2 and TRBJ2-1; D gene unclear. The CDR3 length is 16 residues. Germline V gives CDR1 SGHTA, CDR2 FQGNSA. V lost 1 base, J lost 4 bases, and 14 bases lay in between. The CDR3 DNA reads TGTGCCAGCAGCTTAGATGCCACTGGTTCGTACAATGAGCAGTTCTTC. It encodes CASSLDATGSYNEQFF. Supplemented by reference TRBV7-2 and TRBJ2-1, the full variable domain reads GAGVSQSPSNKVTEKGKDVELRCDPISGHTALYWYRQSLGQGLEFLIYFQGNSAPDKSGLPSDRFSAERTGGSVSTLTIQRTQQEDSAVYLCASSLDATGSYNEQFFGPGTRLTVL.

The V call is TRBV29-1, the J call TRBJ1-4, with no clear D. CDR3 length equals 13 residues. Germline values: CDR1 SQVTM, CDR2 ANQGSEA. Trimming shortened V by 7 bases and J by 0 bases, and 9 bases separated the two germline ends. In DNA form, the CDR3 reads TGCAGCGGGACCGGTTCAACTAATGAAAAACTGTTTTTT. This codes for CSGTGSTNEKLFF.

This clonotype occurred a few times. CDR3 nucleotides: TGTGCCAGCAGCCCCCCGTTAGGTTTGAACACTGAAGCTTTCTTT. This gives the protein CASSPPLGLNTEAFF. V and J are TRBV28 and TRBJ1-1; the D is unclear. Per germline, CDR1 MDHEN and CDR2 SYDVKM. Trimming took 6 bases from V and 0 from J, leaving 14 bases between them. The CDR3 length is 15 residues. Full variable domain (outside the CDR3, taken from reference TRBV28 and TRBJ1-1): DVKVTQSSRYLVKRTGEKVFLECVQDMDHENMFWYRQDPGLGLRLIYFSYDVKMKEKGDIPEGYSVSREKKERFSLILESASTNQTSMYLCASSPPLGLNTEAFFGQGTRLTVV.

This clonotype was counted many times. The V call is TRBV5-6, the J call TRBJ2-2; the D gene is possibly TRBD1 (5 bases). Germline loops: CDR1 SGHDT, CDR2 YYEEEE. Trimming pared 4 bases from V and 2 bases from J, leaving 30 bases between. This CDR3 has 21 amino acids. The CDR3 is CASSQGWTPAPSILNTGELFF. Here the CDR3 DNA reads TGTGCCAGCAGCCAGGGCTGGACCCCAGCCCCTTCCATCCTTAACACCGGGGAGCTGTTTTTT.

This clonotype was seen only a few times. V gene TRBV20-1 combines with J gene TRBJ2-7, with no clear D. Germline assignment: CDR1 DFQATT and CDR2 SNEGSKA (reference sequence). V was cut by 3 bases and J by 3 bases, with 9 bases left in between. The CDR3 consists of 12 residues. As DNA, the CDR3 is TGCAGTGCTAGGACACCTGACTACGAGCAGTACTTC. Amino acid sequence: CSARTPDYEQYF.

This clonotype was picked up a small number of times. The chain recombines TRBV7-9 with TRBJ1-2; no clear D. Germline-derived CDR1 and CDR2 are SEHNR and FQNEAQ (reference sequence). The CDR3 consists of 14 residues. Between the trimmed V and J ends, which lost 6 bases and 3 bases, there was a span of 14 bases. CDR3 residues: CASRDGWEDYGYTF. The CDR3 DNA follows: TGTGCCAGCAGGGATGGGTGGGAGGACTATGGCTACACCTTC.

V gene TRBV2 combines with J gene TRBJ1-3; D remains ambiguous. V gave up 9 bases and J gave up 1 base, with 16 bases separating them. This CDR3 spans 15 amino acids. Per germline, CDR1 SNHLY and CDR2 FYNNEI. The CDR3 loop reads CASSMDSISGNTIYF. The CDR3 coding sequence is TGTGCCAGTTCTATGGATTCTATTTCTGGAAACACCATATATTTT.

This clonotype was observed a few times. The chain recombines TRBV28 with TRBJ2-1; D ambiguous. This CDR3 region has 11 residues. Germline values: CDR1 MDHEN, CDR2 SYDVKM. The V end was cut by 7 bases, the J end by 4 bases, with 5 bases between. The CDR3 loop is CASTLYNEQFF. CDR3 nucleotide sequence: TGTGCCAGCACATTATACAATGAGCAGTTCTTC.

This sequence joins TRBV19 and TRBJ2-7; a possible D gene is TRBD1 (6 bases). V lost 5 bases and J lost 2, with 13 bases in between. There are 14 residues in the CDR3. Germline CDR1 LNHDA, CDR2 SQIVND (reference sequence). DNA for the CDR3: TGTGCCAGTAGTCTACAGGGCCTAGCCTACGAGCAGTACTTC. This translates into CASSLQGLAYEQYF.

This clonotype has more than one count but fewer than ten. The rearrangement joins TRBV6-2 or TRBV6-3 to TRBJ2-5; D tentatively fits TRBD1 or TRBD2 (5 bases each). Germline V CDR1 and CDR2: MNHEY, SVGEGT. Deletions cut 6 bases from V and 0 bases from J, with 23 bases between. The CDR3 consists of 18 residues. The CDR3 loop is CASSKLGRGVPYQETQYF. Written as DNA, the CDR3 is TGTGCCAGCAGCAAACTGGGACGCGGCGTGCCCTACCAAGAGACCCAGTACTTC.

The chain uses TRBV4-3 and TRBJ2-3; D is uncertain. Germline lookup yields CDR1 LGHNA and CDR2 YSLEER. The CDR3 runs to 15 residues. V was clipped by 4 bases and J by 0 bases, with 11 bases between them. DNA for the CDR3: TGCGCCAGCAGCCCCGGTTTTGCCAGCACAGATACGCAGTATTTT. This encodes CASSPGFASTDTQYF.

This clonotype has at least ten counts. The chain uses TRBV5-4 and TRBJ2-3, with D tentatively TRBD1 (5 bases). V lost 5 bases and J 0 bases, leaving 10 bases between the germline ends. Germline CDR1 and CDR2: SGHNT and YYREEE (reference sequence). The length of the CDR3 is 14 residues. The CDR3 DNA sequence: TGTGCCAGCAGGCTAACAGGTAGCACAGATACGCAGTATTTT. It translates to CASRLTGSTDTQYF.

In DNA, the CDR3 is TGCAGCGTTGAATCCTCCGGGGGTAATGAGCAGTTCTTC. Protein: CSVESSGGNEQFF. The chain combines TRBV29-1 with TRBJ2-1; possibly TRBD2 for D (6 bases). Trimming removed 2 bases from V and 7 bases from J, with 12 bases in between. Germline V gene sequence: CDR1 SQVTM, CDR2 ANQGSEA. The CDR3 covers 13 residues.

The chain has TRBV7-9 and TRBJ1-4; D gene ambiguous. CDR1 and CDR2 from the germline V gene are SEHNR and FQNEAQ (reference sequence). This CDR3 contains 16 residues. V lost 5 bases and J 4 bases, leaving 17 bases between the germline ends. CDR3 region: CASSLVAGGFNEKLFF. The CDR3 DNA sequence: TGTGCCAGCAGCCTTGTGGCGGGAGGTTTTAATGAAAAACTGTTTTTT.

The CDR3 coding sequence is TGTGCCAGCACTTCACCCTACGAGCAGTACTTC. This sequence encodes CASTSPYEQYF. V usage is TRBV28 and J usage is TRBJ2-7; D is undetermined. Looked up from germline, CDR1 is MDHEN and CDR2 is SYDVKM. V lost 7 bases, J lost 2 bases, and 6 bases lay in between. The CDR3 runs 11 residues. The variable domain in full, with the rest retrieved from reference TRBV28 and TRBJ2-7, is DVKVTQSSRYLVKRTGEKVFLECVQDMDHENMFWYRQDPGLGLRLIYFSYDVKMKEKGDIPEGYSVSREKKERFSLILESASTNQTSMYLCASTSPYEQYFGPGTRLTVT.

J is TRBJ2-7 and V is TRBV29-1; tentative D call: TRBD1 (6 bases). The germline V and J ends were trimmed by 5 bases and 0 bases, with 11 bases remaining between them. The CDR3 runs to 13 residues. Germline V CDR1 and CDR2: SQVTM, ANQGSEA. This chain's CDR3 is CSVSTGTSYEQYF. The CDR3 nucleotides read TGCAGCGTTAGTACAGGGACCTCCTACGAGCAGTACTTC.